This TCR beta chain was documented in a study of blood T cell repertoires in COVID-19. About the study: The cDNA or gDNA used as material had been derived from T cells, B-cell-depleted T cells, or PBMCs.

The repertoire was sequenced with immunoSEQ multiplex PCR; TCRdb's copy has only in-frame clones and lacks some. The sample shows a few hundred thousand clones, approximately 92% of them seen only once. Trimming removed 6 bases at V and 4 bases at J, with 12 bases between. Germline V gene sequence: CDR1 LNHDA, CDR2 SQIVND (reference sequence). The CDR3 is 14 amino acids. The sequenced material came from peripheral blood. The origin of this receptor is a person between 18 and 35 years old with COVID-19, enrolled during active disease. The chain uses TRBV19 and TRBJ2-2; D perhaps matches TRBD2 (5 bases). The CDR3 DNA reads TGTGCCAGTAGAACGGGGTGGGGCACCGGGGAGCTGTTTTTT. Encoded protein: CASRTGWGTGELFF.